A single sample gave rise to the 7 T cell receptor beta chains below, sequenced in a study of regulatory T cells in long-lasting Graves disease (dated by TCRdb to about 2021). Libraries were prepared through multiplex PCR. TCRdb lists the instrument as Illumina HiSeq 4000. To build TCR beta libraries, CDR3 regions were amplified by Arm-PCR using iRepertoire HTBI primers. TCRdb handled the public reads itself, with Q25 trimming in fastp and clone calling in MiXCR, and kept productive beta chains. Records with the same CDR3 protein are collapsed into one entry carrying the most frequent genes and DNA. For this sample the table gives some 370,000 distinct CDR3 sequences, of which around 21% were detected only once. The ten top clones hold roughly 20% of the sample. The sample's time point label, decoded: persistent/refractory GD, antithyroid drugs over 5 years with positive TRAb. RNA was extracted from PBMCs in TRIzol for both TCR sequencing and RNA sequencing.

Specimen: peripheral blood mononuclear cells (PBMCs), collected when the disease was refractory, from a patient treated with antithyroid drugs. These receptors originate from a female donor with Graves disease.

This chain joins TRBV6-1 and TRBJ1-3; maybe TRBD1 (6 bases). The CDR3 contains 17 residues. Per germline, CDR1 MNHNS and CDR2 SASEGT. The germline V and J ends were trimmed by 5 bases and 2 bases, with 19 bases remaining between them. The chain's CDR3 is CASSRRTDSVTGNTIYF. As DNA, the CDR3 is TGTGCCAGCAGTCGGAGGACAGACTCTGTCACTGGAAACACCATATATTTT.

The genes are TRBV7-2 and TRBJ2-2; TRBD2 aligns across 11 bases. After removal of 3 bases from V and 6 bases from J, the junction contained 12 bases not matched to a gene. The CDR3 consists of 18 residues. Germline-derived CDR1 and CDR2 are SGHTA and FQGNSA. The CDR3 protein is CASSFFRLAGGRPGELFF. The CDR3 DNA sequence: TGTGCCAGCAGCTTCTTTCGGCTAGCGGGAGGTCGACCCGGGGAGCTGTTTTTT.

This chain links TRBV7-9 with TRBJ2-3, with D tentatively TRBD2 (5 bases). This CDR3 region has 14 residues. Trimming removed 7 bases from V and 5 bases from J, with 16 bases in between. Germline assignment: CDR1 SEHNR and CDR2 FQNEAQ (reference sequence). Written as DNA, the CDR3 is TGTGCCAGCACCCGTCCGGGGAAGGGAGATACGCAGTATTTT. It encodes CASTRPGKGDTQYF.

This sequence joins TRBV2 and TRBJ2-7; possible D gene TRBD1, 5 bases. The V end was cut by 3 bases, the J end by 0 bases, with 6 bases between. This CDR3 has 13 amino acids. Germline V gene sequence: CDR1 SNHLY, CDR2 FYNNEI. The CDR3 DNA reads TGTGCCAGCAGTGATCAGGGCTCCTACGAGCAGTACTTC. The encoded protein is CASSDQGSYEQYF.

This clonotype has just a few counts. The chain joins TRBV5-1 to TRBJ2-5; no definite D call. The CDR3 totals 14 residues. Germline lookup yields CDR1 SGHRS and CDR2 YFSETQ. V gave up 0 bases and J gave up 4 bases, with 10 bases separating them. The CDR3 spells CASSLGYFGETQYF. In DNA, the CDR3 is TGCGCCAGCAGCTTGGGGTACTTCGGAGAGACCCAGTACTTC.

This clonotype was observed at least ten times. The chain couples TRBV12-3 or TRBV12-4 to TRBJ2-7, with D possibly being TRBD1 (6 bases). The CDR3 extends over 15 amino acids. Deletions cut 3 bases from V and 3 bases from J, with 15 bases between. The CDR3 loop is CASSLTGEGIYEQYF. DNA for the CDR3: TGTGCCAGCAGTTTGACAGGCGAAGGAATCTACGAGCAGTACTTC.

The V call is TRBV29-1, the J call TRBJ1-1; D is uncertain. Trimming took 0 bases from V and 0 from J, leaving 8 bases between them. The CDR3 runs to 14 residues. Germline V lookup: CDR1 SQVTM, CDR2 ANQGSEA. CDR3 region: CSVEELTMNTEAFF. The DNA for the CDR3 is TGCAGCGTTGAAGAGTTAACGATGAACACTGAAGCTTTCTTT.